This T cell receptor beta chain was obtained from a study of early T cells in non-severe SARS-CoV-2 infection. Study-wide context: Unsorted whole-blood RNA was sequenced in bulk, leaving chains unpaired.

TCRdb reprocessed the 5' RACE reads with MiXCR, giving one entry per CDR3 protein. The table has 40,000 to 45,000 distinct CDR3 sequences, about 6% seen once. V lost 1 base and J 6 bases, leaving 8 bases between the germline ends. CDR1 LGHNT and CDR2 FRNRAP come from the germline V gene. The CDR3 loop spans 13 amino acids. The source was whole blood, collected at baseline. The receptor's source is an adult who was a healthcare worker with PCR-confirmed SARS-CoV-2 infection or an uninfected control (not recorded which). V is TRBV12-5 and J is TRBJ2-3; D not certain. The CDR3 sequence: CASGLAFLDTQYF. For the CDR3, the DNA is TGTGCTAGTGGTTTGGCCTTCTTGGATACGCAGTATTTT. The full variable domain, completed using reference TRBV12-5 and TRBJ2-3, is DARVTQTPRHKVTEMGQEVTMRCQPILGHNTVFWYRQTMMQGLELLAYFRNRAPLDDSGMPKDRFSAEMPDATLATLKIQPSEPRDSAVYFCASGLAFLDTQYFGPGTRLTVL.